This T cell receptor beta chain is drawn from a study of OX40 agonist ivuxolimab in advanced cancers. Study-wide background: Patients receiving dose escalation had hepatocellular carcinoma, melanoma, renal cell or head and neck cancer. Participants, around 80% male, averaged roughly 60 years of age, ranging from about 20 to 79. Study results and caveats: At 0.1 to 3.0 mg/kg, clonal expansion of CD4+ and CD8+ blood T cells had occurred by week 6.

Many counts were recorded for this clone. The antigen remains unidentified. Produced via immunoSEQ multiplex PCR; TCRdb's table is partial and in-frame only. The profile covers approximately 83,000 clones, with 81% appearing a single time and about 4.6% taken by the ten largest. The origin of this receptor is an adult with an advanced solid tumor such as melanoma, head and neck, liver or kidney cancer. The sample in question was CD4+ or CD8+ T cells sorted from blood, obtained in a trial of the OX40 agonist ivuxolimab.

CDR3 loop: CASSQDGGGADTQYF. CDR3 sequence (DNA): TGTGCCAGCAGCCAAGACGGAGGGGGAGCAGATACGCAGTATTTT. The chain joins TRBV4-2 to TRBJ2-3, with D possibly being TRBD1 or TRBD2 (6 bases each). V was clipped by 0 bases and J by 4 bases, with 11 bases between them. CDR1 is LGHNA, CDR2 YNFKEQ, per germline. There are 15 residues in the CDR3.